Listed below are T cell receptor beta chains from one sample, sequenced in a study of OX40 agonist ivuxolimab in advanced cancers. Method: immunoSEQ multiplex PCR; TCRdb's copy keeps in-frame clones and lacks some. The repertoire holds about 94,000 clones, with roughly 84% as singletons. Specimen: CD4+ or CD8+ T cells sorted from blood, collected in a trial of the OX40 agonist ivuxolimab. These receptors originate from an adult with an advanced solid tumor such as melanoma, head and neck, liver or kidney cancer. The CDR3 runs from the conserved cysteine through the conserved F or W. Each record gives: D gene, CDR3 length, clone size, J gene, V gene, CDR3 DNA, CDR3 protein. A D gene is named only where the DNA matches it firmly. Size tells how often a clone was seen (once, few, many) or the class of an expanded clone, and some rows leave it out.

d_call: TRBD1
cdr3_length: 13
clone_size: -
j_call: TRBJ1-3
v_call: TRBV19
cdr3_nt: TGTGCCAGTAGCGGACAGGCTGGAAACACCATATATTTT
cdr3_aa: CASSGQAGNTIYF

d_call: -
cdr3_length: 14
clone_size: -
j_call: TRBJ1-3
v_call: TRBV11-2
cdr3_nt: TGTGCCAGCAGCTCCCCCGGGACACTTAACACCATATATTTT
cdr3_aa: CASSSPGTLNTIYF

d_call: TRBD1
cdr3_length: 16
clone_size: -
j_call: TRBJ1-1
v_call: TRBV6-1
cdr3_nt: TGTGCCAGCAGTGGGCTTGGGACAGCCGCGAGGACTGAAGCTTTCTTT
cdr3_aa: CASSGLGTAARTEAFF

d_call: -
cdr3_length: 15
clone_size: once
j_call: TRBJ2-5
v_call: TRBV30
cdr3_nt: TGTGCCTGGAGCGCCGCCCGGGCAGGGAGGGAGACCCAGTACTTC
cdr3_aa: CAWSAARAGRETQYF

d_call: -
cdr3_length: 15
clone_size: -
j_call: TRBJ1-5
v_call: TRBV5-1
cdr3_nt: TGCGCCAGCAGCCCAGGCAGTGGGCCGAATCAGCCCCAGCATTTT
cdr3_aa: CASSPGSGPNQPQHF

d_call: -
cdr3_length: 14
clone_size: once
j_call: TRBJ1-2
v_call: TRBV6-5
cdr3_nt: TGTGCCAGCAGTTACTCGAAGGCCTGGGACGGCTACACCTTC
cdr3_aa: CASSYSKAWDGYTF

d_call: -
cdr3_length: 15
clone_size: -
j_call: TRBJ1-5
v_call: TRBV6-1
cdr3_nt: TGTGCCAGCAGTGAAATGGATTATAGCAATCAGCCCCAGCATTTT
cdr3_aa: CASSEMDYSNQPQHF

d_call: -
cdr3_length: 17
clone_size: -
j_call: TRBJ1-3
v_call: TRBV29-1
cdr3_nt: TGCAGCGTTGAAGGGGGGGTGGGCGGTAGCTCTGGAAACACCATATATTTT
cdr3_aa: CSVEGGVGGSSGNTIYF

d_call: -
cdr3_length: 14
clone_size: -
j_call: TRBJ1-4
v_call: TRBV5-4
cdr3_nt: TGTGCCAGCAGCTTGCCAGGGTTTAATGAAAAACTGTTTTTT
cdr3_aa: CASSLPGFNEKLFF

d_call: -
cdr3_length: 13
clone_size: -
j_call: TRBJ1-3
v_call: TRBV5-5
cdr3_nt: TGTGCCAGCAGGAACTTGGGGGGAAACACCATATATTTT
cdr3_aa: CASRNLGGNTIYF

d_call: TRBD1
cdr3_length: 17
clone_size: -
j_call: TRBJ2-6
v_call: TRBV7-2
cdr3_nt: TGTGCCAGCAGCTTTGGGACAGGCTTCTCTGGGGCCAACGTCCTGACTTTC
cdr3_aa: CASSFGTGFSGANVLTF

d_call: TRBD1
cdr3_length: 15
clone_size: -
j_call: TRBJ1-1
v_call: TRBV6-5
cdr3_nt: TGTGCCAGCAGTTACTCGAGGACAGGCGAGGCTGAAGCTTTCTTT
cdr3_aa: CASSYSRTGEAEAFF

d_call: -
cdr3_length: 14
clone_size: -
j_call: TRBJ1-5
v_call: TRBV27
cdr3_nt: TGTGCCAGCAGTTTAGCCGGAGGCAATCAGCCCCAGCATTTT
cdr3_aa: CASSLAGGNQPQHF

d_call: -
cdr3_length: 19
clone_size: -
j_call: TRBJ1-2
v_call: TRBV19
cdr3_nt: TGTGCCAGTAGTATCAGCGGGGCCGCCTTCCCCTCTTTTAACTATGGCTACACCTTC
cdr3_aa: CASSISGAAFPSFNYGYTF

d_call: TRBD1
cdr3_length: 13
clone_size: -
j_call: TRBJ1-1
v_call: TRBV6-5
cdr3_nt: TGTGCCAGCAGTTTACAGGGGTCCACTGAAGCTTTCTTT
cdr3_aa: CASSLQGSTEAFF

d_call: -
cdr3_length: 15
clone_size: -
j_call: TRBJ1-6
v_call: TRBV5-5
cdr3_nt: TGTGCCAGCAGCTTGCCGTCGGCAGGGAATTCACCCCTCCACTTT
cdr3_aa: CASSLPSAGNSPLHF

d_call: -
cdr3_length: 15
clone_size: -
j_call: TRBJ2-5
v_call: TRBV4-1
cdr3_nt: TGCGCCAGCAGCCAAGAGGGGGCAGGACAAGAGACCCAGTACTTC
cdr3_aa: CASSQEGAGQETQYF

d_call: -
cdr3_length: 14
clone_size: -
j_call: TRBJ2-7
v_call: TRBV6-6
cdr3_nt: TGTGCCAGCAGTTCCACCGGCCTCCCCTACGAGCAGTACTTC
cdr3_aa: CASSSTGLPYEQYF

d_call: TRBD2
cdr3_length: 15
clone_size: -
j_call: TRBJ2-5
v_call: TRBV7-2
cdr3_nt: TGTGCCAGCAGCTTAGTGGCTCGGGGGGTGAAGACCCAGTACTTC
cdr3_aa: CASSLVARGVKTQYF

d_call: TRBD2
cdr3_length: 15
clone_size: -
j_call: TRBJ2-5
v_call: TRBV18
cdr3_nt: TGTGCCAGCTCACCAATGGGAGGGTACCAAGAGACCCAGTACTTC
cdr3_aa: CASSPMGGYQETQYF

d_call: TRBD1
cdr3_length: 15
clone_size: -
j_call: TRBJ1-6
v_call: TRBV4-1
cdr3_nt: TGCGCCAGCAGCCAGACAGGGACCTATAATTCACCCCTCCACTTT
cdr3_aa: CASSQTGTYNSPLHF

d_call: TRBD1
cdr3_length: 15
clone_size: -
j_call: TRBJ2-5
v_call: TRBV5-1
cdr3_nt: TGCGCCAGCAGCGGGGGACAGGGAGGCCAAGAGACCCAGTACTTC
cdr3_aa: CASSGGQGGQETQYF

d_call: -
cdr3_length: 15
clone_size: -
j_call: TRBJ1-4
v_call: TRBV9
cdr3_nt: TGTGCCAGCAGCCCCAGCCAGGGGAGGGGTGAAAAACTGTTTTTT
cdr3_aa: CASSPSQGRGEKLFF

d_call: -
cdr3_length: 13
clone_size: once
j_call: TRBJ1-1
v_call: TRBV19
cdr3_nt: TGTGCCAGTAGTATAACAGGTGGACTTGAAGCTTTCTTT
cdr3_aa: CASSITGGLEAFF

d_call: -
cdr3_length: 10
clone_size: -
j_call: TRBJ2-7
v_call: TRBV28
cdr3_nt: TGTGCCAGCATGGGCTACGAGCAGTACTTC
cdr3_aa: CASMGYEQYF

d_call: -
cdr3_length: 14
clone_size: -
j_call: TRBJ1-6
v_call: TRBV6-5
cdr3_nt: TGTGCCAGCAGTTACGGGCGGGAAAATTCACCCCTCCACTTT
cdr3_aa: CASSYGRENSPLHF

d_call: -
cdr3_length: 16
clone_size: -
j_call: TRBJ2-5
v_call: TRBV5-1
cdr3_nt: TGCGCCAGCAGCACAAAAGGACCTTCGGTTATAGAGACCCAGTACTTC
cdr3_aa: CASSTKGPSVIETQYF

d_call: -
cdr3_length: 13
clone_size: -
j_call: TRBJ2-5
v_call: TRBV7-2
cdr3_nt: TGTGCCAGCAGTCCAGAGATTCAAGAGACCCAGTACTTC
cdr3_aa: CASSPEIQETQYF

d_call: -
cdr3_length: 14
clone_size: -
j_call: TRBJ2-1
v_call: TRBV19
cdr3_nt: TGTGCCAGTAAACCTCGACAGGAATGGGGTGAGCAGTTCTTC
cdr3_aa: CASKPRQEWGEQFF

d_call: -
cdr3_length: 15
clone_size: once
j_call: TRBJ2-7
v_call: TRBV18
cdr3_nt: TGTGCCAGCTCACCACCCGTAGGACACCAATACGAGCAGTACTTC
cdr3_aa: CASSPPVGHQYEQYF

d_call: TRBD1
cdr3_length: 17
clone_size: -
j_call: TRBJ1-5
v_call: TRBV18
cdr3_nt: TGTGCCAGCTCACCCCAGGGGGCTCGGGCGGGCAATCAGCCCCAGCATTTT
cdr3_aa: CASSPQGARAGNQPQHF

d_call: TRBD1
cdr3_length: 14
clone_size: -
j_call: TRBJ1-2
v_call: TRBV30
cdr3_nt: TGTGCCTGCCGAAAAACAGGGGGCGCATCTGGCTACACCTTC
cdr3_aa: CACRKTGGASGYTF

d_call: -
cdr3_length: 13
clone_size: -
j_call: TRBJ2-7
v_call: TRBV11-1
cdr3_nt: TGTGCCAGCAGCTTAGTGGCTACTTACGAGCAGTACTTC
cdr3_aa: CASSLVATYEQYF

d_call: -
cdr3_length: 14
clone_size: -
j_call: TRBJ2-3
v_call: TRBV11-3
cdr3_nt: TGTGCCAGCAGCTTAGAAGGGGGAAGGGATACGCAGTATTTT
cdr3_aa: CASSLEGGRDTQYF

d_call: -
cdr3_length: 15
clone_size: -
j_call: TRBJ1-4
v_call: TRBV4-1
cdr3_nt: TGCGCCAGCAGCCAAGGACGGGCAACTAATGAAAAACTGTTTTTT
cdr3_aa: CASSQGRATNEKLFF

d_call: TRBD2
cdr3_length: 16
clone_size: -
j_call: TRBJ2-7
v_call: TRBV19
cdr3_nt: TGTGCCAGTAGTACCGGGACTAGCGGGGCAATCCACGAGCAGTACTTC
cdr3_aa: CASSTGTSGAIHEQYF

d_call: -
cdr3_length: 16
clone_size: once
j_call: TRBJ1-3
v_call: TRBV7-2
cdr3_nt: TGTGCCAGCAGCCCTCGGGCGGGGGGCTATGGAAACACCATATATTTT
cdr3_aa: CASSPRAGGYGNTIYF

d_call: TRBD2
cdr3_length: 17
clone_size: -
j_call: TRBJ2-7
v_call: TRBV12-5
cdr3_nt: TGTGCTAGTGGTTTGCCCCGACTAGCGGGGGGGCCTAACGAGCAGTACTTC
cdr3_aa: CASGLPRLAGGPNEQYF

d_call: -
cdr3_length: 13
clone_size: -
j_call: TRBJ1-2
v_call: TRBV6-5
cdr3_nt: TGTGCCAGCAGATTAGGGGGACACTATGGCTACACCTTC
cdr3_aa: CASRLGGHYGYTF

d_call: -
cdr3_length: 12
clone_size: -
j_call: TRBJ1-1
v_call: TRBV11-2
cdr3_nt: TGTGCCAGCAGCCCCGCGGGCACTGAAGCTTTCTTT
cdr3_aa: CASSPAGTEAFF

d_call: TRBD1
cdr3_length: 14
clone_size: -
j_call: TRBJ1-2
v_call: TRBV29-1
cdr3_nt: TGCAGCGTTGAAGATCCCAGGGGGCACTATGGCTACACCTTC
cdr3_aa: CSVEDPRGHYGYTF

d_call: TRBD2
cdr3_length: 16
clone_size: once
j_call: TRBJ2-7
v_call: TRBV7-9
cdr3_nt: TGTGCCAGCAGCTTAGCTCCGGGCGGGGGTCCCTACGAGCAGTACTTC
cdr3_aa: CASSLAPGGGPYEQYF

d_call: -
cdr3_length: 16
clone_size: -
j_call: TRBJ2-2
v_call: TRBV6-5
cdr3_nt: TGTGCCAGCAGTTTCCTTACCTCGGGCTCCCCCGGGGAGCTGTTTTTT
cdr3_aa: CASSFLTSGSPGELFF

d_call: -
cdr3_length: 11
clone_size: -
j_call: TRBJ2-1
v_call: TRBV20-1
cdr3_nt: TGCAGTGCGACGAGCGGCAATGAGCAGTTCTTC
cdr3_aa: CSATSGNEQFF

d_call: TRBD2
cdr3_length: 15
clone_size: -
j_call: TRBJ2-7
v_call: TRBV5-8
cdr3_nt: TGTGCCAGCAGCTCAAGCCTCGGACTAGCGGGGGCTCCCTACTTC
cdr3_aa: CASSSSLGLAGAPYF

d_call: TRBD1
cdr3_length: 15
clone_size: -
j_call: TRBJ1-5
v_call: TRBV19
cdr3_nt: TGTGCCAGTACCTTCGCAGGGGGAGTTAATCAGCCCCAGCATTTT
cdr3_aa: CASTFAGGVNQPQHF

d_call: -
cdr3_length: 18
clone_size: -
j_call: TRBJ2-6
v_call: TRBV4-2
cdr3_nt: TGTGCCAGCAGTCACCTTGACAGAGGGCCTCCTGGGGCCAACGTCCTGACTTTC
cdr3_aa: CASSHLDRGPPGANVLTF

d_call: TRBD1
cdr3_length: 14
clone_size: -
j_call: TRBJ1-4
v_call: TRBV10-1
cdr3_nt: TGCGCCAGCACCGGGACAGGTGTCGATGAAAAACTGTTTTTT
cdr3_aa: CASTGTGVDEKLFF

d_call: -
cdr3_length: 13
clone_size: -
j_call: TRBJ2-1
v_call: TRBV9
cdr3_nt: TGTGCCAGCAGCGTAGGAGTGCGCAATGAGCAGTTCTTC
cdr3_aa: CASSVGVRNEQFF

d_call: TRBD1
cdr3_length: 14
clone_size: -
j_call: TRBJ1-2
v_call: TRBV5-8
cdr3_nt: TGTGCCAGCAGCTTGGACAGGGGATTCGATGGCTACACCTTC
cdr3_aa: CASSLDRGFDGYTF

d_call: -
cdr3_length: 13
clone_size: -
j_call: TRBJ2-5
v_call: TRBV7-2
cdr3_nt: TGTGCCAGCAGCCTCAGGGCCGTGGAGACCCAGTACTTC
cdr3_aa: CASSLRAVETQYF

d_call: -
cdr3_length: 15
clone_size: -
j_call: TRBJ1-5
v_call: TRBV10-3
cdr3_nt: TGTGCCATCAGTGAACAGGGATATAGCAATCAGCCCCAGCATTTT
cdr3_aa: CAISEQGYSNQPQHF

d_call: -
cdr3_length: 17
clone_size: -
j_call: TRBJ2-1
v_call: TRBV5-4
cdr3_nt: TGTGCCAGCAGCTTGGAGCCTGACCGACCCTCCTACAATGAGCAGTTCTTC
cdr3_aa: CASSLEPDRPSYNEQFF

d_call: TRBD2
cdr3_length: 14
clone_size: -
j_call: TRBJ2-5
v_call: TRBV2
cdr3_nt: TGTGCCAGCAGGGCTAGCGGGGGGAAGGAGACCCAGTACTTC
cdr3_aa: CASRASGGKETQYF

d_call: -
cdr3_length: 12
clone_size: -
j_call: TRBJ2-7
v_call: TRBV6-5
cdr3_nt: TGTGCCAGCAGCCTCGGTGGATACGAGCAGTACTTC
cdr3_aa: CASSLGGYEQYF

d_call: -
cdr3_length: 16
clone_size: -
j_call: TRBJ1-6
v_call: TRBV7-9
cdr3_nt: TGTGCCAGCAGCTCCCCACCGGGACGGAATAATTCACCCCTCCACTTT
cdr3_aa: CASSSPPGRNNSPLHF